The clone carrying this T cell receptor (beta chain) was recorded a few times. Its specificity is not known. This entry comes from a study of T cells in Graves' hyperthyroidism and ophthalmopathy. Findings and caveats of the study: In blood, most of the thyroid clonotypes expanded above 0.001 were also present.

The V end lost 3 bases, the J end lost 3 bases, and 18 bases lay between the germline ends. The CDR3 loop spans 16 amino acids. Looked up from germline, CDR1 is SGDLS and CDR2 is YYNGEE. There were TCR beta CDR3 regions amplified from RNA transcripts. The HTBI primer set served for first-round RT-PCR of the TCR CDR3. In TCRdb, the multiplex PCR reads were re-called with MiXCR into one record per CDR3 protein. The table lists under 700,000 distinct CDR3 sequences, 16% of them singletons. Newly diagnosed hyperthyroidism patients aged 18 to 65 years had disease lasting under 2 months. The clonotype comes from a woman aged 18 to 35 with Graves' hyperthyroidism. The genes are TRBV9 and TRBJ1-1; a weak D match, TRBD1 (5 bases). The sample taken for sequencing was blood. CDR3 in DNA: TGTGCCAGCAGCGAAGGTGAGGGGAGAGGGTACACTGAAGCTTTCTTT. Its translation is CASSEGEGRGYTEAFF.